Listed below are T cell receptor beta chains from one sample, sequenced in a study of cytotoxic CD8 clonotypes in ibrutinib-treated CLL. Sequenced by immunoSEQ multiplex PCR; TCRdb stores in-frame clones only, minus some. The table has some 150,000 clones, 60% to 80% seen once. This sample comprised PBMCs, obtained after 12 months of ibrutinib treatment. These receptor sequences come from a human donor with chronic lymphocytic leukemia. The CDR3 runs from the conserved cysteine through the conserved F or W. Only some rows state a clone size, as once, few, many or a class for expanded clones.

v_call: TRBV25-1; clone_size: NA; j_call: TRBJ1-2; cdr3_aa: CASSEEGKYNYGYTF
v_call: TRBV10-3; clone_size: few; j_call: TRBJ2-7; cdr3_aa: CAISQPGQGASEQYF
v_call: TRBV14; clone_size: NA; j_call: TRBJ2-1; cdr3_aa: CASSQDSLAVDLNEQFF
v_call: TRBV28; clone_size: NA; j_call: TRBJ2-5; cdr3_aa: CASRGSQETQYF
v_call: TRBV2; clone_size: NA; j_call: TRBJ1-3; cdr3_aa: CASSEVGWTGNTIYF
v_call: TRBV7-9; clone_size: few; j_call: TRBJ1-2; cdr3_aa: CASSLVSHGYTF
v_call: TRBV9; clone_size: NA; j_call: TRBJ2-3; cdr3_aa: CASSVEPKDTQYF
v_call: TRBV7-8; clone_size: NA; j_call: TRBJ2-7; cdr3_aa: CASSGSGGPYEQYF
v_call: TRBV5-1; clone_size: NA; j_call: TRBJ2-1; cdr3_aa: CASRTGQGVEQFF
v_call: TRBV2; clone_size: NA; j_call: TRBJ2-7; cdr3_aa: CASTAGLAGAGYEQYF
v_call: TRBV11-2; clone_size: few; j_call: TRBJ1-3; cdr3_aa: CASSPGTGGGNTIYF
v_call: TRBV10-2; clone_size: NA; j_call: TRBJ2-7; cdr3_aa: CASSDGGSYEQYF
v_call: TRBV28; clone_size: NA; j_call: TRBJ1-1; cdr3_aa: CASKQGGYMNTEAFF
v_call: TRBV9; clone_size: NA; j_call: TRBJ1-2; cdr3_aa: CASSVAGDRNYGYTF
v_call: TRBV28; clone_size: NA; j_call: TRBJ2-1; cdr3_aa: CASGLQGQGLHEQFF
v_call: TRBV27; clone_size: NA; j_call: TRBJ2-3; cdr3_aa: CASSFTAGEGTQYF
v_call: TRBV30; clone_size: NA; j_call: TRBJ1-6; cdr3_aa: CAWSVLEGHNSPLHF